The following is a TCR beta chain sequence with its context. As originally analysed: Reference gene primer amplification gave nucleated cell count estimates. The repertoire was sequenced with immunoSEQ multiplex PCR; TCRdb's copy has only in-frame clones and lacks some. The D gene and trimming were derived from the DNA, and the V and J assignments and clone size from that table. The repertoire holds fewer than 150,000 clones, with 84% as singletons. This record comes from a study of blood T cell repertoires in COVID-19. At the level of the study: Samples representing acute and convalescent COVID-19 were sourced from the United States, Italy and Spain. T cells, B-cell-depleted T cells, or PBMCs supplied cDNA or gDNA.

Trimming pared 0 bases from V and 6 bases from J, leaving 13 bases between. Per germline, CDR1 SGHAT and CDR2 FQNNGV. The CDR3 is 15 residues long. Sequencing was carried out using peripheral blood. The chain uses TRBV11-2 and TRBJ2-3; D possibly corresponds to TRBD2 (5 bases). The clonotype was recovered from a woman older than 75 in a cohort sampled during active or convalescent COVID-19. This CDR3 reads CASSLDRKRVDTQYF. The CDR3 region has the DNA TGTGCCAGCAGCTTAGATAGGAAGAGGGTCGATACGCAGTATTTT.